These T cell receptor beta chains were read from a single sample in a study of T cell repertoires in cytomegalovirus infection. Antigen specificity for these receptors is unknown. TCRdb used MiXCR to reprocess the reads, holding one entry per CDR3 protein. The sample lists about 52,000 distinct CDR3 sequences; about 20% were seen once. The sample here was CD8+ T cells from cultured PBMCs, taken from culture after CMV antigen stimulation. The source of these receptors is a human donor in good health (CMV status not recorded). Some clones in this sample may be carry-over from other donors' samples. Both conserved end residues are part of each CDR3. The order of the fields is J gene, D gene, V gene, clone size, CDR3 protein, CDR3 DNA. The D gene is left open where the match is weak. Rows may omit the clone size; those that give it use once, few, many or a size class.

j_call: TRBJ1-2
d_call: .
v_call: TRBV28
clone_size: .
cdr3_aa: CASSQETYGYTF
cdr3_nt: TGTGCCAGCAGTCAAGAGACCTATGGCTACACCTTC

j_call: TRBJ2-5
d_call: .
v_call: TRBV14
clone_size: .
cdr3_aa: CASSQRVAGQLLAQETQYF
cdr3_nt: TGTGCCAGCAGCCAACGGGTAGCGGGACAGCTATTGGCCCAAGAGACCCAGTACTTC

j_call: TRBJ2-1
d_call: .
v_call: TRBV9
clone_size: .
cdr3_aa: CASSLRGDNEQFF
cdr3_nt: TGTGCCAGCAGCCTCAGGGGGGACAATGAGCAGTTCTTC

j_call: TRBJ2-3
d_call: TRBD2
v_call: TRBV7-2
clone_size: many
cdr3_aa: CASSVLAGGSTDTQYF
cdr3_nt: TGTGCCAGCAGCGTTTTAGCGGGGGGATCGACAGATACGCAGTATTTT

j_call: TRBJ1-1
d_call: TRBD1
v_call: TRBV7-8
clone_size: .
cdr3_aa: CAITKGGGSTEAFF
cdr3_nt: TGTGCCATCACCAAAGGGGGCGGGAGCACTGAAGCTTTCTTT

j_call: TRBJ2-1
d_call: .
v_call: TRBV6-1
clone_size: few
cdr3_aa: CASRLGRNEQFF
cdr3_nt: TGTGCCAGCAGGCTTGGGAGAAATGAGCAGTTCTTC

j_call: TRBJ2-2
d_call: .
v_call: TRBV12-3/TRBV12-4
clone_size: few
cdr3_aa: CASSFFSTGELFF
cdr3_nt: TGTGCCAGCAGTTTTTTCAGTACCGGGGAGCTGTTTTTT

j_call: TRBJ1-4
d_call: TRBD1
v_call: TRBV7-9
clone_size: few
cdr3_aa: CASSPWGGQKNEKLFF
cdr3_nt: TGTGCCAGCAGCCCCTGGGGGGGACAGAAAAATGAAAAACTGTTTTTT

j_call: TRBJ2-2
d_call: .
v_call: TRBV30
clone_size: .
cdr3_aa: CAWSPVPRNTGELFF
cdr3_nt: TGTGCCTGGAGCCCTGTACCTAGGAACACCGGGGAGCTGTTTTTT

j_call: TRBJ2-7
d_call: TRBD1
v_call: TRBV7-8
clone_size: few
cdr3_aa: CASSTGAVYEQYF
cdr3_nt: TGTGCCAGCAGCACAGGGGCGGTCTACGAGCAGTACTTC

j_call: TRBJ2-3
d_call: .
v_call: TRBV10-3
clone_size: .
cdr3_aa: CAISPGHPTDTQYF
cdr3_nt: TGTGCCATCAGCCCGGGACACCCCACAGATACGCAGTATTTT

j_call: TRBJ2-1
d_call: .
v_call: TRBV6-6
clone_size: .
cdr3_aa: CASRDASLSYNEQFF
cdr3_nt: TGTGCCAGTCGGGACGCATCCCTGTCCTACAATGAGCAGTTCTTC

j_call: TRBJ1-2
d_call: TRBD1
v_call: TRBV3-1
clone_size: few
cdr3_aa: CASSQETGNYGYTF
cdr3_nt: TGTGCCAGCAGCCAAGAGACAGGGAACTATGGCTACACCTTC

j_call: TRBJ1-6
d_call: .
v_call: TRBV19
clone_size: .
cdr3_aa: CASIGYNSPLHF
cdr3_nt: TGTGCCAGTATTGGGTATAATTCACCCCTCCACTTT

j_call: TRBJ2-7
d_call: TRBD2
v_call: TRBV6-6
clone_size: .
cdr3_aa: CASSQGGGAADEQYF
cdr3_nt: TGTGCCAGCAGCCAAGGCGGGGGGGCCGCGGACGAGCAGTACTTC